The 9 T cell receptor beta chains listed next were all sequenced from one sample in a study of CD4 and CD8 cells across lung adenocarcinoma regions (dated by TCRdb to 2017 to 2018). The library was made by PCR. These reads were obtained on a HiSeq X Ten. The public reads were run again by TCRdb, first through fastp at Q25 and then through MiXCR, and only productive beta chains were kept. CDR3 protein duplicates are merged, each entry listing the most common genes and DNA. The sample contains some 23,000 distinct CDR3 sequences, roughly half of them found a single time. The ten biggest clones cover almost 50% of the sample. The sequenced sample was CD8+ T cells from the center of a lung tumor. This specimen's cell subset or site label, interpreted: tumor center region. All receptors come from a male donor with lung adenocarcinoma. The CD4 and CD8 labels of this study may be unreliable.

CDR3 in amino acids: CASTVPGGRSQDTQYF. As DNA, the CDR3 is TGTGCCAGCACTGTGCCGGGGGGCCGGAGCCAGGACACCCAGTACTTC. J is TRBJ2-4 and V is TRBV27; perhaps TRBD2 as D (7 bases). The CDR3 spans 16 residues. The germline V gene has CDR1 MNHEY and CDR2 SMNVEV (reference sequence). The V gene lost 7 bases and the J gene lost 13 bases, with 29 bases spanning the gap.

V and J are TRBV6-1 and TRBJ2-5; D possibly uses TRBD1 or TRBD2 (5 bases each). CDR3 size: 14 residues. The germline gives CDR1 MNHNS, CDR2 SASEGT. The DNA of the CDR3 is TGTGCGGGCAGACGGGGCCGTGGGCCAGAGACCCAGTACTTC. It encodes CAGRRGRGPETQYF.

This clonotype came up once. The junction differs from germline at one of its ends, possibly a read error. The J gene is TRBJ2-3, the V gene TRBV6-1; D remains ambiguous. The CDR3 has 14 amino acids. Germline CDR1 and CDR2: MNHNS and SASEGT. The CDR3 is CGSSATRANNTQYF. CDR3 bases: TGTGGCAGCTCGGCGACGAGAGCCAATAACACGCAGTATTTC.

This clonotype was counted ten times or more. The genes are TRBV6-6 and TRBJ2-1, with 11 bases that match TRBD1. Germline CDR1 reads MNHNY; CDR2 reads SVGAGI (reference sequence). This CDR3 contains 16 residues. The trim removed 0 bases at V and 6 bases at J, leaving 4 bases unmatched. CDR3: CASSYSSGTGGNEQFF. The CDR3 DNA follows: TGTGCCAGCAGTTACTCGTCCGGGACAGGGGGCAATGAGCAGTTCTTC.

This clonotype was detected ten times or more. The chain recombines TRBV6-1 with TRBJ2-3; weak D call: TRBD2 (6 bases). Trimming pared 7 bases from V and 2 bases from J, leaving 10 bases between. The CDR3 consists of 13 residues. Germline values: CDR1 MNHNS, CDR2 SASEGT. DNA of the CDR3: TGTGCCAGCACTGGCGGGAACACAGATACGCAGTATTTT. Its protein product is CASTGGNTDTQYF.

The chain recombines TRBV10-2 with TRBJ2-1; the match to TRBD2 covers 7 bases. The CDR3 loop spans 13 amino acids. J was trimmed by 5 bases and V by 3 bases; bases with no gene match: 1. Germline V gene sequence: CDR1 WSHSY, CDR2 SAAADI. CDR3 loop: CASSDRGDNEQFF. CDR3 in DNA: TGCGCCAGCAGTGATCGGGGGGACAATGAGCAGTTCTTC.

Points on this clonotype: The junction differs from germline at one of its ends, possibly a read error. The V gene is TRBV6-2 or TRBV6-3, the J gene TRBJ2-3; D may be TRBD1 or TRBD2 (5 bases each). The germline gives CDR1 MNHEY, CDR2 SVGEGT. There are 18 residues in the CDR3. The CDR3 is CASSYPRGWGRGPDTQYF. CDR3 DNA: TGTGCCAGCAGTTACCCGAGGGGATGGGGCAGAGGCCCAGATACGCAGTACTTT.

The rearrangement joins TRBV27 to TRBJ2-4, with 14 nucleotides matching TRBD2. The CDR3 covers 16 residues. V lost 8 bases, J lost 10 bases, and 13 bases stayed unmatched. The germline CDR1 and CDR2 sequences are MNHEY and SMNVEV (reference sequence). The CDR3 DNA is TGTGCCAGCCGGACTAGCGGGGGGCATGGGCAAAGAATTCAGTACTTC. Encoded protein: CASRTSGGHGQRIQYF.

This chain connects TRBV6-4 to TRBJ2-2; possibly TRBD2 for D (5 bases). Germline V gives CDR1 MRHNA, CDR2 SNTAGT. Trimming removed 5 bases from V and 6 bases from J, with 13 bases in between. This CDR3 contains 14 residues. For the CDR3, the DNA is TGTGCCAGCAGTCCCACTAGTTTCGCCGGGGAGCTGTTTTTT. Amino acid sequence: CASSPTSFAGELFF.